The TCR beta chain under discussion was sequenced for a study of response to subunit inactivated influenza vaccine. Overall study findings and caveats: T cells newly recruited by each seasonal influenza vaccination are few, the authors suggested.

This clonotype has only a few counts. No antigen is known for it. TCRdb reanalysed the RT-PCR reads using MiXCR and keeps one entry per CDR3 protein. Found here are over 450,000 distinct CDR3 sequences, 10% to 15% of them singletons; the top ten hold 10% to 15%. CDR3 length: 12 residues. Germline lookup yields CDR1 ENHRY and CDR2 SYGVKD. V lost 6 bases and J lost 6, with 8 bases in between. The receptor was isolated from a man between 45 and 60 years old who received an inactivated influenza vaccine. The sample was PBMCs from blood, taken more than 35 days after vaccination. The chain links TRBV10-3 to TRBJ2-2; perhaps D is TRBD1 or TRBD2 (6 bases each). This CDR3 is CAIRGGPGELFF. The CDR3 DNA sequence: TGTGCCATCAGGGGGGGCCCCGGGGAGCTGTTTTTT.